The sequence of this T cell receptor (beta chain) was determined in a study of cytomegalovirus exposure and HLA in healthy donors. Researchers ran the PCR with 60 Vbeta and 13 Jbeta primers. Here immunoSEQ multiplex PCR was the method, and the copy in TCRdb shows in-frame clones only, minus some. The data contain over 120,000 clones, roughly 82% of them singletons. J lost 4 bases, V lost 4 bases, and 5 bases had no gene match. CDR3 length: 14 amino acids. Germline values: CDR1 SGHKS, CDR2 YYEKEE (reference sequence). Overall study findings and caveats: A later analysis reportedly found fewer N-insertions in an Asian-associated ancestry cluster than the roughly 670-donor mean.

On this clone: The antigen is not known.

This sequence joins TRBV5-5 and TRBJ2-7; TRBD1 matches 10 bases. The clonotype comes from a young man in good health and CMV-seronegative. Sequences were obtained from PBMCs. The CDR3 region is CASSTGTGVYEQYF. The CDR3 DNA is TGTGCCAGCAGCACCGGGACAGGGGTATACGAGCAGTACTTC.